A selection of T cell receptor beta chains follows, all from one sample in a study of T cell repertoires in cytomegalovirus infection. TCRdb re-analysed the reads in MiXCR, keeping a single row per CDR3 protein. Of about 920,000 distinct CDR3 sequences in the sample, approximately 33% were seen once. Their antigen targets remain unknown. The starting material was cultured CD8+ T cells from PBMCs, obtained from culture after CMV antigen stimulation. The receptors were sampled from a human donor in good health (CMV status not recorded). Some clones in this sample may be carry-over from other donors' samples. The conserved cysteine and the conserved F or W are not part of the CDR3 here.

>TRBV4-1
ASSRSTGRVDYGYT
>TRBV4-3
ASSQGSGFQPQH
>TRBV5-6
ASRGQGVAF
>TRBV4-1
ASSQGDHSYEQY
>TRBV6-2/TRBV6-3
ASSTGRQQFNGYT
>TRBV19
ASSIWSNQPQH
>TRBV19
ASSLPRDTVNEKLF
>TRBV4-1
AGSQDVGSNEKLF
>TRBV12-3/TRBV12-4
ASSSYGTRETQY
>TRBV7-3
ASSLIGGEAF
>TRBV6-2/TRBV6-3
ASKGGRTGELF
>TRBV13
ASSLRPMNTEAF
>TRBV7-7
ASSFVPGQGFKTGELF
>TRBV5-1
ASSRKGGQQDTQY
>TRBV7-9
ASSPRWGVGTGELF
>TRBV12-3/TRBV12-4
ASSSRTDFNEKLF
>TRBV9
ASSTRQGGGYGYT
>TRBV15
ATSRALGLQDYNEQF
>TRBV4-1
ASSQTTGNHQPQH
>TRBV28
ASNQRGFNEKLF
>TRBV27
ASSVPGPISPDTQY
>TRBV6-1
ASSEGAGPSYEQY
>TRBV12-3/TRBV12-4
ASSVGQSSYNEQF
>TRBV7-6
ASGSDSPYGYT
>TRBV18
ASSPTGTVAGEKLF
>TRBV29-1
SAGDFTDTQY
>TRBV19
ASRAGGINEQF
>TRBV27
ASSRTPAGEPQH
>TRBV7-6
ASSYRTVGSTQY
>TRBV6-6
ASGSLAGANVLT
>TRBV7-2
ASSSSSEKLF
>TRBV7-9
ASSFSFRGNWNYGYT
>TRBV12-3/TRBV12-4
ASNHPGMFGNEQF
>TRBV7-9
ASSPDPASYEQY
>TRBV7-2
ASSFPLFGTGATDTQY
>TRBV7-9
ASSSGQGAGNQPQH
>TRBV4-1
ASSRFLGADTQY
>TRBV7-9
ASSSAAQDRAAGANVLT
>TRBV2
ASSGAYNEQF
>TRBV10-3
AISETTGGSGNTIY
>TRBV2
ASSSGLGEPF
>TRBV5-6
ASSPGTGFHEQY
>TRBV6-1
ASRAQGYSNQPQH
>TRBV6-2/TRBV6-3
ASHRGRGNTEAF
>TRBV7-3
ASSLRGVSRYTEAF
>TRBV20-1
SARSGASNTEAF
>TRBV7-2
ASSLEYAGVLAKNIQY
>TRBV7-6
ASSLGDRVGGELF
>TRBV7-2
ASSLGGAQGPLETQY
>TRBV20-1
SARDPDKRGPLTDTQY
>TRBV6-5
ASSYSGEGRDQPQH
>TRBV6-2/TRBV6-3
ASSYPGHGRETQY
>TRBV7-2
PSSLAEQVPGELF
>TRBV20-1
SARDLGQGRNAEAF
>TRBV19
ASSIDRVAGGDTQY